This record looks at one T cell receptor (beta chain) sequence and its context. Its specificity is unknown. These data come from a study of cytomegalovirus exposure and HLA in healthy donors. Overall study results and limits: Later examination showed HLA-associated TCR beta chains had greater clonal expansion than equally common others.

60 Vbeta and 13 Jbeta primers were used in PCR. The authors' processing: The authors later counted about 80 million unique TCR beta chains, 9 million to 14 million of them shared. The assay was immunoSEQ multiplex PCR, and TCRdb's table has in-frame clones only and misses some. The V and J calls and clone size come from that table; D and trimming were worked out from the DNA. The sample shows 95,000 to 150,000 clones, around 79% of them seen only once. CDR1 and CDR2 from the germline V gene are MGHRA and YSYEKL. The CDR3 extends over 20 amino acids. Trimming pared 2 bases from V and 0 bases from J, leaving 20 bases between.

V gene TRBV4-1 combines with J gene TRBJ2-6; weak D call: TRBD2 (5 bases). Input material: PBMCs. The TCR was taken from a woman aged 40 to 55 in good health and CMV-seronegative. This CDR3 is CASSQLLLGLESSGANVLTF. The CDR3 nucleotides are TGCGCCAGCAGCCAACTCTTACTTGGACTCGAAAGCTCTGGGGCCAACGTCCTGACTTTC.